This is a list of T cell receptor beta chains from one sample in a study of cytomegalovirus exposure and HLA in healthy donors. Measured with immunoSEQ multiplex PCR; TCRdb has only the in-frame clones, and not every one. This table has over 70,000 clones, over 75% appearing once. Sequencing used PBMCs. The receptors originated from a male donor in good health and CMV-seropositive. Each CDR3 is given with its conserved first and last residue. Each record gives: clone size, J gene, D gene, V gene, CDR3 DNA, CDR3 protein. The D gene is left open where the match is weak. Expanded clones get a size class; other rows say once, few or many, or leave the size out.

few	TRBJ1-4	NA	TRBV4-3	TGCGCCAGCAGCCCCGCGCGAGAGAGGCGTGAAAAACTGTTTTTT	CASSPARERREKLFF
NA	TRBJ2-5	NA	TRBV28	TGTGCCAGCAGCACAGGACCGGTGGCCCAGTACTTC	CASSTGPVAQYF
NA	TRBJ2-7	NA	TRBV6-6	TGTGCCAGCAGTTACAATACTCCGAGCTCCTACGAGCAGTACTTC	CASSYNTPSSYEQYF
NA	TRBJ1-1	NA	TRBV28	TGTGCCAGCAGTCCTGGGACTCTGGGGGACACTGAAGCTTTCTTT	CASSPGTLGDTEAFF
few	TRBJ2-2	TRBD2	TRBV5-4	TGTGCCAGCAGCAAAGGACTAGCGGGGGGAAACACCGGGGAGCTGTTTTTT	CASSKGLAGGNTGELFF
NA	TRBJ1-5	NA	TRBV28	TGTGCCAGCAGTAAACAACAGGGTTCCAGCAATCAGCCCCAGCATTTT	CASSKQQGSSNQPQHF
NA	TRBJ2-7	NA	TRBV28	TGTGCCAGCAGTTCAACTAAGCCCGAGCAGTACTTC	CASSSTKPEQYF
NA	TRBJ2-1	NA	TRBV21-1	TGTGCCAGCAGCTTACACCCTGGGACTAGAAGGATTGAGCAGTTCTTC	CASSLHPGTRRIEQFF
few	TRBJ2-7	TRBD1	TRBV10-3	TGTGCCATCAGTTTCAGGACAGGGGGCTCTCACGAGCAGTACTTC	CAISFRTGGSHEQYF
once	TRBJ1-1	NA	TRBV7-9	TGTGCCAGCAGCTCTCCCTCGGGGTCACCTCTTGAAGCTTTCTTT	CASSSPSGSPLEAFF
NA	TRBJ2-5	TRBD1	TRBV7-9	TGTGCCAGCGGACCAGGGGGACAAGAGACCCAGTACTTC	CASGPGGQETQYF
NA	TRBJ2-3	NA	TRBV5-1	TGCGCCAGCAGCGCGTGGAGAGGGCGCACAGATACGCAGTATTTT	CASSAWRGRTDTQYF
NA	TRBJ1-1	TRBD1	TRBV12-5	TGTGCTAGTGGTTGGGACAGGGGGCACGGTGTAAACACTGAAGCTTTCTTT	CASGWDRGHGVNTEAFF